The present T cell receptor (beta chain) was sequenced within a study of T cell repertoires in cytomegalovirus infection. TCRdb called the reads again in MiXCR, with one record for every CDR3 protein. The table has about 680,000 distinct CDR3 sequences, more than 20% seen once. This clonotype occurred many times. The germline gives CDR1 SGHTA, CDR2 FQGNSA. V shed 8 bases, J shed 5 bases, and the junction held 12 bases outside the gene matches. CDR3 size: 16 residues. The chain links TRBV7-2 to TRBJ2-3; 11 bases align to TRBD2. The sequence derives from a human donor in good health (CMV status not recorded). Some clones in this sample may be carry-over from other donors' samples. Sequencing was performed on CD8+ T cells from PBMCs. CDR3 loop: CASGPPGTSGGDTQYF. The CDR3 nucleotides read TGTGCCAGCGGCCCCCCCGGGACTAGCGGAGGAGATACGCAGTATTTT.